The next 8 T cell receptor beta chains were all read from a single sample in a study of blood T cell repertoires in COVID-19. The method was immunoSEQ multiplex PCR; TCRdb's version includes in-frame clones alone and lacks a portion of them. The sample contains hundreds of thousands of clones, approximately 90% of which appear only once. The sample comprised peripheral blood. Receptors originate from a man in his fifties or sixties who had recovered from COVID-19.

The chain couples TRBV10-3 to TRBJ1-3; 8 positions match TRBD1. Germline V gene sequence: CDR1 ENHRY, CDR2 SYGVKD. This CDR3 comprises 17 residues. Trimming took 2 bases from V and 0 from J; bases not matched to a gene: 6. The CDR3 bases are TGTGCCATCAGTGAGACGACAGGGGCTAGCTCTGGAAACACCATATATTTT. It specifies CAISETTGASSGNTIYF.

J is TRBJ1-5 and V is TRBV6-5; TRBD1 matches 9 bases. The CDR3 contains 15 residues. Trimming took 6 bases from V and 3 from J; bases not matched to a gene: 6. Germline lookup yields CDR1 MNHEY and CDR2 SVGAGI. CDR3: CASRARQGVNQPQHF. The CDR3 DNA sequence: TGTGCCAGCAGGGCACGACAGGGGGTCAATCAGCCCCAGCATTTT.

The genes are TRBV5-6 and TRBJ1-1; D might be TRBD1 (6 bases). Trimming removed 5 bases at V and 5 bases at J, with 25 bases between. Per the germline V gene, CDR1 is SGHDT and CDR2 is YYEEEE. The CDR3 contains 17 residues. The CDR3: CASRLQGSDPSETEAFF. The CDR3 DNA sequence: TGTGCCAGCAGATTACAGGGAAGCGACCCCAGCGAGACTGAAGCTTTCTTT.

This clone was seen only a few times. The rearrangement uses TRBV19 and TRBJ1-3; D might be TRBD1 (6 bases). CDR3 length: 15 amino acids. Germline V CDR1 and CDR2: LNHDA, SQIVND (reference sequence). V was trimmed by 2 bases and J by 2 bases, leaving 10 bases between them. The CDR3 loop is CASSIRAGAGNTIYF. CDR3 sequence (DNA): TGTGCCAGTAGTATAAGGGCAGGGGCTGGAAACACCATATATTTT.

V and J are TRBV4-2 and TRBJ1-2; a possible D gene is TRBD1 (6 bases). This CDR3 is built from 17 residues. Germline values: CDR1 LGHNA, CDR2 YNFKEQ. The V end lost 2 bases, the J end lost 5 bases, and 21 bases lay between the germline ends. CDR3 coding DNA: TGTGCCAGCAGCCAAAGACAGGCCAAGGGCCAACGGTATGGCTACACCTTC. Translating it yields CASSQRQAKGQRYGYTF.

This clone was recorded many times. The J gene is TRBJ2-3, the V gene TRBV19, with a tentative D call TRBD1 (5 bases). Trimming took 8 bases from V and 4 from J, leaving 10 bases between them. CDR1 LNHDA and CDR2 SQIVND come from the germline V gene (reference sequence). This CDR3 spans 12 amino acids. The CDR3 region has the DNA TGTGCCAGTGCCCACAGGCCAGATACGCAGTATTTT. Protein sequence: CASAHRPDTQYF.

This clone was counted once. This rearrangement joins TRBV6-5 to TRBJ2-5, with 7 bases fitting TRBD1. V lost 5 bases, J lost 7 bases, and 7 bases stayed unmatched. The CDR3 is 13 amino acids. Germline V lookup: CDR1 MNHEY, CDR2 SVGAGI. CDR3 sequence (DNA): TGTGCCAGCAGTACACGGGACAGAGCGACCCAGTACTTC. It translates to CASSTRDRATQYF.

The CDR3 protein is CASSLPPGGNTGELFF. The CDR3, as DNA: TGTGCCAGCAGCTTACCCCCCGGGGGGAACACCGGGGAGCTGTTTTTT. The chain employs TRBV7-9 and TRBJ2-2, with D possibly being TRBD2 (6 bases). The CDR3 totals 16 residues. Germline CDR1 reads SEHNR; CDR2 reads FQNEAQ (reference sequence). V was shortened by 2 bases and J by 1 base, with 11 bases between the two germline ends.